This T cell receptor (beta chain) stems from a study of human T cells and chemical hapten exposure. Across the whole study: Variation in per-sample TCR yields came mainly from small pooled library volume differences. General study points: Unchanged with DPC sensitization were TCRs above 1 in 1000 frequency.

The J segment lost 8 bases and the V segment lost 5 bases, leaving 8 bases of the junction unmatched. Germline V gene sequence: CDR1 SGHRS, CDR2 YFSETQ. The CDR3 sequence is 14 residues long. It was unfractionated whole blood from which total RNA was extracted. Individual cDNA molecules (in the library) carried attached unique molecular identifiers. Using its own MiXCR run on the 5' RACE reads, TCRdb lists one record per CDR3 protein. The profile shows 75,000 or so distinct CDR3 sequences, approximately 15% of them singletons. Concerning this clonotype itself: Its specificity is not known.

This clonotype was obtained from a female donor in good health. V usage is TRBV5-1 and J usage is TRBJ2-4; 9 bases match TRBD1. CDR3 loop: CASSFGQGRYIQYF. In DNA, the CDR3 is TGCGCCAGCAGTTTCGGACAGGGGAGGTACATTCAGTACTTC.